Shown below are 5 T cell receptor beta chains from a single sample sequenced in a study of OX40 agonist ivuxolimab in advanced cancers. Profiling relied on immunoSEQ multiplex PCR, and the TCRdb table lists in-frame clones only, not all of them. The table lists 150,000 to 170,000 clones, 90% to 95% of them singletons. Sequenced material: CD4+ or CD8+ T cells sorted from blood, taken in a trial of the OX40 agonist ivuxolimab. These TCRs come from an adult with an advanced solid tumor such as melanoma, head and neck, liver or kidney cancer.

The chain is built from TRBV6-5 and TRBJ1-2, with D tentatively TRBD1 (6 bases). The CDR3 length is 13 residues. CDR1 is MNHEY and CDR2 is SVGAGI in the germline V gene. Trimming pared 3 bases from V and 6 bases from J, leaving 11 bases between. The CDR3 spells CASSYGRGNGYTF. In DNA form, the CDR3 reads TGTGCCAGCAGTTATGGTAGGGGGAATGGCTACACCTTC.

The rearrangement uses TRBV18 and TRBJ1-1; the D is unclear. V was clipped by 3 bases and J by 6 bases, with 8 bases between them. Germline CDR1 is KGHSH and CDR2 is LQKENI. This CDR3 is built from 12 residues. In nucleotides, the CDR3 is TGTGCCAGCTCACCGAGCGGGGCTGAAGCTTTCTTT. This translates into CASSPSGAEAFF.

The chain has TRBV30 and TRBJ2-3, with a tentative D call TRBD2 (6 bases). Germline-derived CDR1 and CDR2 are GTSNPN and SVGIG (reference sequence). Trimming shortened V by 5 bases and J by 2 bases, and 20 bases separated the two germline ends. There are 16 residues in the CDR3. CDR3: CAWGALTGEATDTQYF. Here the CDR3 DNA reads TGTGCCTGGGGGGCACTAACGGGGGAAGCCACAGATACGCAGTATTTT.

This clone was observed once. The V gene is TRBV27, the J gene TRBJ2-7; 8 bases are shared with TRBD2. The CDR3 runs to 14 residues. From germline, CDR1 is MNHEY and CDR2 SMNVEV (reference sequence). The trim removed 5 bases at V and 2 bases at J, leaving 5 bases unmatched. This CDR3 is CASSREGGAYEQYF. CDR3 nucleotides: TGTGCCAGCAGTCGGGAGGGGGGGGCCTACGAGCAGTACTTC.

The rearrangement links TRBV4-1 to TRBJ2-2, with TRBD1 identical over 7 bases. This CDR3 is built from 16 residues. Looked up from germline, CDR1 is MGHRA and CDR2 is YSYEKL. Unmatched junction bases numbered 7, after V lost 3 bases and J lost 3 bases. The CDR3 DNA reads TGCGCCAGCAGCCACCCTGACAGGGACCACACCGGGGAGCTGTTTTTT. Encoded protein: CASSHPDRDHTGELFF.